Shown below are 28 T cell receptor beta chains from a single sample sequenced in a study of blood T cell repertoires in COVID-19. TCRdb's copy holds only in-frame clones and misses some; the assay was immunoSEQ multiplex PCR. The profile shows approximately 150,000 clones, about 88% of them singletons. The sample comprised peripheral blood. All receptors come from a human donor with COVID-19, enrolled during active disease. The donor label of this sample is uncertain.

This rearrangement joins TRBV11-2 to TRBJ2-5, with 9 bases that match TRBD1. Germline lookup yields CDR1 SGHAT and CDR2 FQNNGV. The CDR3 has 16 amino acids. V was clipped by 6 bases and J by 1 base; unmatched bases: 9. The CDR3 reads CASSFDAGQGQETQYF. CDR3 bases: TGTGCCAGCAGTTTCGACGCGGGACAGGGCCAAGAGACCCAGTACTTC.

The CDR3 sequence is CASMIGTVNTEAFF. The CDR3 nucleotides are TGTGCCAGCATGATCGGGACAGTGAACACTGAAGCTTTCTTT. The gene calls are TRBV6-5 and TRBJ1-1; 7 nucleotides align to TRBD1. Per germline, CDR1 MNHEY and CDR2 SVGAGI. With 7 bases clipped from V and 0 bases from J, the junction kept 5 bases outside the gene matches. The CDR3 has 14 amino acids.

This rearrangement joins TRBV6-5 to TRBJ1-5; tentatively, D is TRBD1 (6 bases). V was cut by 6 bases and J by 7 bases, with 19 bases left in between. CDR1 is MNHEY and CDR2 is SVGAGI in the germline V gene. This CDR3 is built from 15 residues. The CDR3 bases are TGTGCCAGCAGACTTGACAGGCGTCTGGAGCAGCCCCAGCATTTT. It codes for CASRLDRRLEQPQHF.

V and J are TRBV6-5 and TRBJ2-3; no firm D call. CDR3 length: 13 amino acids. Germline V gene sequence: CDR1 MNHEY, CDR2 SVGAGI. V gave up 2 bases and J gave up 1 base, with 4 bases separating them. The CDR3 reads CASSYEGTDTQYF. The CDR3 DNA sequence: TGTGCCAGCAGTTACGAGGGCACAGATACGCAGTATTTT.

The CDR3 nucleotides are TGCGCCAGCAGCTTGACTAGCGGAGGGGGCCGTGGGAAAAACATTCAGTACTTC. This codes for CASSLTSGGGRGKNIQYF. This chain uses TRBV5-1 with TRBJ2-4, with D possibly being TRBD2 (8 bases). The CDR3 runs 18 residues. V was pared by 1 base and J by 4 bases, with 21 bases between. From germline, CDR1 is SGHRS and CDR2 YFSETQ.

This chain uses TRBV7-7 with TRBJ2-5; 8 positions match TRBD1. The ends lost 8 bases at V and 1 base at J; junction bases unmatched: 3. Germline values: CDR1 SSHAT, CDR2 FNYEAQ (reference sequence). CDR3 length equals 13 residues. CDR3 protein: CASGQGPQETQYF. The CDR3 DNA reads as TGTGCCAGCGGACAGGGACCCCAAGAGACCCAGTACTTC.

This clone was counted only a few times. The chain has TRBV4-1 and TRBJ1-2; D may be TRBD1 (6 bases). V was cut by 5 bases and J by 3 bases, with 19 bases left in between. CDR3 size: 16 residues. Per germline, CDR1 MGHRA and CDR2 YSYEKL. Here the CDR3 reads CASSSRAVQGHYGYTF. The CDR3 nucleotides read TGCGCCAGCAGCTCTCGGGCGGTACAGGGACACTATGGCTACACCTTC.

The genes are TRBV4-1 and TRBJ1-4; D remains unclear. The ends were cut back, 0 bases at V and 10 bases at J, with 3 bases in the middle. This CDR3 has 11 residues. Looked up from germline, CDR1 is MGHRA and CDR2 is YSYEKL. The CDR3 region has the DNA TGCGCCAGCAGCCAAGATCGAAAACTGTTTTTT. Protein product: CASSQDRKLFF.

V is TRBV7-9 and J is TRBJ2-7, with D tentatively TRBD2 (5 bases). Trimming stripped 5 bases from V and 9 bases from J, with 14 bases between. The CDR3 consists of 12 residues. The germline V gene encodes CDR1 SEHNR and CDR2 FQNEAQ (reference sequence). DNA of the CDR3: TGTGCCAGCAGCATAGAAGAGGGCCCGCAGTACTTC. Its translation: CASSIEEGPQYF.

This clone was observed a single time. CDR3 nucleotide sequence: TGTGCTAGTGGTTTCGCGCCGGGGGTCGTCACTGAAGCTTTCTTT. It is translated as CASGFAPGVVTEAFF. This chain uses TRBV12-5 with TRBJ1-1; the D gene is possibly TRBD1 (5 bases). Germline CDR1 is LGHNT and CDR2 is FRNRAP. The CDR3 spans 15 residues. With 3 bases removed from V and 4 bases from J, the gap between germline ends came to 15 bases. The complete variable domain, with remaining parts taken from reference TRBV12-5 and TRBJ1-1, reads DARVTQTPRHKVTEMGQEVTMRCQPILGHNTVFWYRQTMMQGLELLAYFRNRAPLDDSGMPKDRFSAEMPDATLATLKIQPSEPRDSAVYFCASGFAPGVVTEAFFGQGTRLTVV.

The V gene is TRBV7-3, the J gene TRBJ2-2; the match to TRBD1 covers 8 bases. Germline CDR1 reads SGHTA; CDR2 reads FQGTGA. J lost 3 bases, V lost 1 base, and 4 bases had no gene match. This CDR3 is built from 16 residues. CDR3 amino acids: CASSLMPGGDTGELFF. CDR3 nucleotides: TGTGCCAGCAGCTTAATGCCAGGGGGCGACACCGGGGAGCTGTTTTTT.

The chain has TRBV4-2 and TRBJ2-2; 9 bases map to TRBD2. The CDR3 length is 15 residues. With 4 bases clipped from V and 6 bases from J, the junction kept 6 bases outside the gene matches. Looked up from germline, CDR1 is LGHNA and CDR2 is YNFKEQ. The CDR3 spells CASSLGTSWAGELFF. CDR3 coding DNA: TGTGCCAGCAGCCTCGGGACTAGCTGGGCCGGGGAGCTGTTTTTT.

The chain couples TRBV3-1 (or the pseudogene TRBV3-2) to TRBJ1-1; a possible D gene is TRBD1 (5 bases). The germline CDR1 and CDR2 sequences are LGHDT and YNNKEL (reference sequence). V was pared by 1 base and J by 1 base, with 19 bases between. This CDR3 comprises 18 residues. CDR3 region: CASSQVLPGFLQNTEAFF. The CDR3 DNA sequence: TGTGCCAGCAGCCAAGTTCTACCAGGGTTTCTCCAGAACACTGAAGCTTTCTTT.

J is TRBJ1-2 and V is TRBV9; tentatively, D is TRBD1 (6 bases). Germline CDR1 and CDR2: SGDLS and YYNGEE. The CDR3 has 15 residues. Trimming took 0 bases from V and 3 from J, leaving 12 bases between them. The CDR3 protein is CASSVGGGFDYGYTF. In DNA, the CDR3 is TGTGCCAGCAGCGTAGGAGGGGGATTTGACTATGGCTACACCTTC.

This chain links TRBV2 with TRBJ2-2; a possible D gene is TRBD1 (6 bases). V was trimmed by 4 bases and J by 8 bases, leaving 11 bases between them. CDR1 SNHLY and CDR2 FYNNEI come from the germline V gene. The CDR3 spans 13 residues. DNA of the CDR3: TGTGCCAGCAGTGGAACAGGGTGGGGGGAGCTGTTTTTT. Translation: CASSGTGWGELFF.

The rearrangement links TRBV6-5 to TRBJ2-2; TRBD1 is a possible D gene (6 bases). V shed 0 bases and J shed 1 base, with 9 bases lying between them. The CDR3 spans 16 residues. Germline values: CDR1 MNHEY, CDR2 SVGAGI. This CDR3 is CASSYSGARNTGELFF. CDR3 nucleotides: TGTGCCAGCAGTTACTCGGGGGCCCGGAACACCGGGGAGCTGTTTTTT.

This chain connects TRBV7-3 to TRBJ2-3; 8 bases line up with TRBD2. V lost 5 bases to trimming and J lost 5 bases; unmatched junction nucleotides: 12. The V gene's germline CDR1 is SGHTA and CDR2 FQGTGA. This CDR3 is built from 16 residues. The CDR3 sequence: CASSLLGGGTGDTQYF. CDR3 DNA sequence: TGTGCCAGCAGCCTCCTTGGCGGGGGGACCGGAGATACGCAGTATTTT.

The chain joins TRBV7-2 to TRBJ1-4, with D possibly being TRBD1 (6 bases). This CDR3 has 15 residues. Trimming removed 6 bases at V and 8 bases at J, with 19 bases between. The germline gives CDR1 SGHTA, CDR2 FQGNSA. The CDR3 reads CASSSQGGGEEKLFF. The CDR3 DNA follows: TGTGCCAGCAGTTCCCAAGGGGGAGGGGAGGAAAAACTGTTTTTT.

The V gene is TRBV6-6, the J gene TRBJ1-2; perhaps TRBD1 as D (6 bases). CDR3 length: 11 residues. V gave up 11 bases and J gave up 8 bases, with 15 bases separating them. The germline V gene encodes CDR1 MNHNY and CDR2 SVGAGI (reference sequence). Written as DNA, the CDR3 is TGTGCCTCCGCAGGGGAGGGCGGCTACACCTTC. It specifies CASAGEGGYTF.

This rearrangement joins TRBV6-5 to TRBJ2-7; 7 bases map to TRBD2. The V gene's germline CDR1 is MNHEY and CDR2 SVGAGI. The CDR3 has 15 amino acids. V trimming: 3 bases; J trimming: 7 bases; junction bases outside the gene matches: 12. CDR3 nucleotide sequence: TGTGCCAGCAGTTATTTGTCGGCGGGAGACTGGGAGCAGTACTTC. It encodes CASSYLSAGDWEQYF.

The chain couples TRBV2 to TRBJ1-1, with D possibly TRBD1 on 6 matching bases. V gave up 4 bases and J gave up 4 bases, with 13 bases separating them. This CDR3 has 14 residues. CDR1 SNHLY and CDR2 FYNNEI come from the germline V gene. The CDR3 nucleotides are TGTGCCAGCAGTGGTAGGGCCAGGGGCACTGAAGCTTTCTTT. It encodes CASSGRARGTEAFF. The full variable domain, rest sourced from reference TRBV2 and TRBJ1-1, is EPEVTQTPSHQVTQMGQEVILRCVPISNHLYFYWYRQILGQKVEFLVSFYNNEISEKSEIFDDQFSVERPDGSNFTLKIRSTKLEDSAMYFCASSGRARGTEAFFGQGTRLTVV.

The sample holds one count of this clone. V and J are TRBV19 and TRBJ1-5; 8 bases are a match to TRBD1. Germline lookup yields CDR1 LNHDA and CDR2 SQIVND (reference sequence). Losses at the gene ends were 8 bases for V and 2 bases for J; bases not matched to a gene: 8. The CDR3 is 15 amino acids. The CDR3 loop reads CASPQGGQGNQPQHF. The CDR3 DNA is TGTGCCAGTCCCCAGGGGGGACAGGGCAATCAGCCCCAGCATTTT.

This chain's CDR3 is CASSEIGGTYNEQFF. In DNA form, the CDR3 reads TGTGCCAGCAGTGAGATAGGGGGAACCTACAATGAGCAGTTCTTC. V is TRBV6-4 and J is TRBJ2-1; a possible D gene is TRBD1 (6 bases). The V end was cut by 3 bases, the J end by 2 bases, with 11 bases between. The V gene's germline CDR1 is MRHNA and CDR2 SNTAGT. The CDR3 totals 15 residues.

This clone came up a few times. The chain links TRBV3-1 (or the pseudogene TRBV3-2) to TRBJ1-2; a weak D match, TRBD1 (5 bases). The length of the CDR3 is 14 residues. V was cut by 1 base and J by 8 bases, with 14 bases left in between. Germline loops: CDR1 LGHDT, CDR2 YNNKEL (reference sequence). The CDR3 loop reads CASSQVSQGLGYTF. CDR3 DNA sequence: TGTGCCAGCAGCCAAGTGAGCCAGGGCTTAGGCTACACCTTC.

The chain links TRBV5-1 to TRBJ2-3; 7 bases map to TRBD1. Germline V gene lookup returns CDR1 SGHRS and CDR2 YFSETQ. After removal of 3 bases from V and 6 bases from J, the junction contained 19 bases not matched to a gene. CDR3 length: 18 amino acids. CDR3 nucleotide sequence: TGCGCCAGCAGCTCCACGCCCTCGACAGGGTTCGATGATGATACGCAGTATTTT. As protein: CASSSTPSTGFDDDTQYF. The variable domain in full, completed from reference TRBV5-1 and TRBJ2-3, reads KAGVTQTPRYLIKTRGQQVTLSCSPISGHRSVSWYQQTPGQGLQFLFEYFSETQRNKGNFPGRFSGRQFSNSRSEMNVSTLELGDSALYLCASSSTPSTGFDDDTQYFGPGTRLTVL.

The chain links TRBV6-5 to TRBJ1-2, with 9 bases identical to TRBD1. This CDR3 spans 14 amino acids. Germline lookup yields CDR1 MNHEY and CDR2 SVGAGI. V was pared by 8 bases and J by 3 bases, with 7 bases of the junction left unmatched. CDR3 nucleotides: TGTGCCAGCTCTTACAGGGGGCTCGACTATGGCTACACCTTC. Amino acid sequence: CASSYRGLDYGYTF.

CDR3 DNA sequence: TGTGCCAGCAGCTTAGAGGCGGGTGGCGGTGGCTACACCTTC. Its protein product is CASSLEAGGGGYTF. This rearrangement joins TRBV11-2 to TRBJ1-2, with unresolved D. The ends were cut back, 0 bases at V and 7 bases at J, with 12 bases in the middle. The CDR3 contains 14 residues. The germline V gene has CDR1 SGHAT and CDR2 FQNNGV.

The rearrangement uses TRBV4-2 and TRBJ2-5, with 10 nucleotides matching TRBD2. V was pared by 5 bases and J by 4 bases, with 10 bases of the junction left unmatched. Germline CDR1 LGHNA, CDR2 YNFKEQ. The CDR3 length is 16 residues. The CDR3 sequence is CASSEGSGGAGETQYF. The CDR3 coding sequence is TGTGCCAGCAGCGAAGGGAGCGGGGGGGCCGGAGAGACCCAGTACTTC.